This T cell receptor (beta chain) was found in a study of blood T cell repertoires in COVID-19. Study-wide context: Sample material is recorded as cDNA or gDNA derived from T cells, B-cell-depleted T cells, or PBMCs.

This clone was counted a single time. Enrollment of patients from Seattle took place during active infection, with longitudinal follow-up. CDR1 SGHRS and CDR2 YFSETQ come from the germline V gene. V shed 5 bases, J shed 4 bases, and the junction held 5 bases outside the gene matches. CDR3 size: 15 residues. Source study methods: For nucleated cells, counts were estimated from reference gene primer amplification. Profiling relied on immunoSEQ multiplex PCR, and the TCRdb table lists in-frame clones only, not all of them. From that table come the V and J calls and clone size; the DNA was used to work out D and trimming. The data contain about 420,000 clones, around nine tenths of them singletons.

The TCR was taken from a man between 18 and 29 years old with COVID-19, enrolled during active disease. Source material: peripheral blood. The chain recombines TRBV5-1 with TRBJ2-2, with 10 bases identical to TRBD1. The CDR3 region has the DNA TGCGCCAGCAGACCGGGACAGGGGTTCACCGGGGAGCTGTTTTTT. It translates to CASRPGQGFTGELFF.